This entry concerns a single T cell receptor beta chain. Per the original data handling: Cell counts per sample came from amplifying reference gene primers. The table came from immunoSEQ multiplex PCR; TCRdb's copy has only in-frame clones and leaves some out. Clonal size and the V and J genes are those of that table, whereas D and trimming came from the DNA. Here the sample spans about 150,000 clones, approximately 83% being singletons. This CDR3 has 15 residues. The V and J ends lost 7 bases and 4 bases, in that order; junction bases with no gene match: 7. The V gene's germline CDR1 is ENHRY and CDR2 SYGVKD. The data originate from a study of blood T cell repertoires in COVID-19.

The rearrangement links TRBV10-3 to TRBJ2-3, with 11 positions matching TRBD1. Material: peripheral blood. The sequence was obtained from a woman between 55 and 75 years old with COVID-19, enrolled during active disease. The CDR3 DNA sequence: TGTGCCATCAATTCCCGGGACAGGGGGTCAGATACGCAGTATTTT. It translates to CAINSRDRGSDTQYF.